Listed below are T cell receptor beta chains from one sample, sequenced in a study of blood T cells in healthy people across ages. TCRdb re-analysed the 5' RACE reads in MiXCR, keeping a single row per CDR3 protein. The sample has hundreds of thousands of distinct CDR3 sequences, approximately 52% seen once. Sequencing was performed on blood. These receptors came from a man between 60 and 75 years old in good health. The CDR3 runs from the conserved cysteine through the conserved F or W. A D gene is named only where the DNA matches it firmly. A row's size may be missing; if present it is once, few, many or a size class.

d_call | clone_size | j_call | v_call | cdr3_nt | cdr3_aa
NA | few | TRBJ2-3 | TRBV7-2 | TGTGCCAGCAGCACCTACACAGATACGCAGTATTTT | CASSTYTDTQYF
NA | once | TRBJ1-1 | TRBV3-1 | TGTGCCAGCAGCCAAAAGAGTAACACTGAAGCTTTCTTT | CASSQKSNTEAFF
TRBD2 | NA | TRBJ2-2 | TRBV19 | TGTGCCAGTAGTATCCGGGGGGACAACACCGGGGAGCTGTTTTTT | CASSIRGDNTGELFF
NA | few | TRBJ2-7 | TRBV3-1 | TGTGCCAGCGGTACGGGGAGCTCCTACGAGCAGTACTTC | CASGTGSSYEQYF
NA | NA | TRBJ2-5 | TRBV4-3 | TGCGCCAGCAGCCAAGGGGGTGTGAGTGCCCGAGAGACCCAGTACTTC | CASSQGGVSARETQYF
NA | few | TRBJ1-2 | TRBV30 | TGTGCCTGGAGTGTACCTCCGACAGAGAGCTCTAACTATGGCTACACCTTC | CAWSVPPTESSNYGYTF
NA | few | TRBJ2-5 | TRBV6-1 | TGTGCCAGCAGTGGGGGCTTGGGGAGCAGAGAGACCCAGTACTTC | CASSGGLGSRETQYF
NA | few | TRBJ2-5 | TRBV7-2 | TGTGCCAGCAGCGGGGGGGCTTCGATGACCCAGTACTTC | CASSGGASMTQYF
NA | NA | TRBJ2-6 | TRBV7-2 | TGTGCCAGCAGCTTAGTGGTTCAGCTCACCTCTGGGGCCAACGTCCTGACTTTC | CASSLVVQLTSGANVLTF
TRBD1 | few | TRBJ2-7 | TRBV12-3/TRBV12-4 | TGTGCCAGCAGCCAGGGGACAGGGTTCCACGAGCAGTACTTC | CASSQGTGFHEQYF
NA | NA | TRBJ2-1 | TRBV20-1 | TGCAGTTACTCTTTTAGGCCCGCCCCGATGGGGCATGAGCAGTTCTTC | CSYSFRPAPMGHEQFF
NA | NA | TRBJ1-2 | TRBV6-5 | TGTGCCAGCAGACACCCATCTCCGGGGCTCGGCTATGGCTACACCTTC | CASRHPSPGLGYGYTF
NA | NA | TRBJ1-2 | TRBV5-5 | TGTGCCAGCAGCTGGGATGTACGAAAAGGTTATGGCTACACCTTC | CASSWDVRKGYGYTF
TRBD1 | few | TRBJ2-5 | TRBV2 | TGTGCCAGCAGTAACAGGGGCCAAGAGACCCAGTACTTC | CASSNRGQETQYF
NA | many | TRBJ2-7 | TRBV12-3/TRBV12-4 | TGTGCCAGCAGATCCGTAGGGACGCCCGAGCAGTACTTC | CASRSVGTPEQYF
TRBD1 | NA | TRBJ2-3 | TRBV25-1 | TGTGCCAGCAGTGAATGGGGGACAGCCACAGATACGCAGTATTTT | CASSEWGTATDTQYF
NA | NA | TRBJ2-4 | TRBV6-5 | TGTGCCAGCAGTTATACAGGGTTAGCCAAAAACATTCAGTACTTC | CASSYTGLAKNIQYF
NA | NA | TRBJ2-7 | TRBV4-1 | TGCGCCAGCAGCCCCCGTGCCCCCGGGGGCAGCTCCTACAATGAGCAGTACTTC | CASSPRAPGGSSYNEQYF
TRBD1 | NA | TRBJ2-4 | TRBV7-9 | TGTGCCAGCAGCCTCGGGACAGACGTCAAAAACATTCAGTACTTC | CASSLGTDVKNIQYF
TRBD2 | NA | TRBJ2-7 | TRBV5-6 | TGTGCCAGCAGCGGCCGGACTAGCGGGGGGGCGGTGCAGTACTTC | CASSGRTSGGAVQYF
TRBD2 | NA | TRBJ2-3 | TRBV5-1 | TGCGCCAGCTCGGCTAGACTAGCGGGGGTCCGCACAGATACGCAGTATTTT | CASSARLAGVRTDTQYF
TRBD2 | NA | TRBJ2-3 | TRBV28 | TGTGCCAGCAGTTATACTAGCGGGAGTCGCGCAGATACGCAGTATTTT | CASSYTSGSRADTQYF
TRBD1 | NA | TRBJ1-2 | TRBV15 | TGTGCCACCAGCAGATCGACAGGGAATGGCTACACCTTC | CATSRSTGNGYTF